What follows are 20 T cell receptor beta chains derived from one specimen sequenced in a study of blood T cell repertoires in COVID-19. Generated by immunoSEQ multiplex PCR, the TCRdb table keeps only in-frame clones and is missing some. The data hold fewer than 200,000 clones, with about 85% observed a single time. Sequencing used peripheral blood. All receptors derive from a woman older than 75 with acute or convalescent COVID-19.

The CDR3 bases are TGTGCCAGCAGCTTTACCGGGACTAGCGGGAGTCCCAATGAGCAGTTCTTC. Protein product: CASSFTGTSGSPNEQFF. This rearrangement joins TRBV7-3 to TRBJ2-1; the match to TRBD2 covers 14 bases. The CDR3 loop spans 17 amino acids. Germline V gene lookup returns CDR1 SGHTA and CDR2 FQGTGA. The J segment lost 6 bases and the V segment lost 3 bases, leaving 7 bases of the junction unmatched. Complete variable domain (other parts from reference TRBV7-3 and TRBJ2-1): GAGVSQTPSNKVTEKGKYVELRCDPISGHTALYWYRQSLGQGPEFLIYFQGTGAADDSGLPNDRFFAVRPEGSVSTLKIQRTERGDSAVYLCASSFTGTSGSPNEQFFGPGTRLTVL.

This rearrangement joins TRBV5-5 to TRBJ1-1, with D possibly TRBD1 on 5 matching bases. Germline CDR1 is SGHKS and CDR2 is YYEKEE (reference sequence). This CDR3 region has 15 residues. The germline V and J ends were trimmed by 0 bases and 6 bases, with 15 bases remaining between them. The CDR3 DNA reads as TGTGCCAGCAGCTTGGCCGCAGGGTGGGGCCCTGAAGCTTTCTTT. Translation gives CASSLAAGWGPEAFF. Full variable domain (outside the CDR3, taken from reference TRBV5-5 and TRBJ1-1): DAGVTQSPTHLIKTRGQQVTLRCSPISGHKSVSWYQQVLGQGPQFIFQYYEKEERGRGNFPDRFSARQFPNYSSELNVNALLLGDSALYLCASSLAAGWGPEAFFGQGTRLTVV.

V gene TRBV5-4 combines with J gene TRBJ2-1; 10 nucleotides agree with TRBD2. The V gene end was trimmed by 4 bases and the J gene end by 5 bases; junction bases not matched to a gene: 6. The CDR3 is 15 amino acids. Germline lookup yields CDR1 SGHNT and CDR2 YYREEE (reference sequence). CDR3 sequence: CASSKPSGGDNEQFF. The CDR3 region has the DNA TGTGCCAGCAGCAAACCTAGCGGGGGTGACAATGAGCAGTTCTTC.

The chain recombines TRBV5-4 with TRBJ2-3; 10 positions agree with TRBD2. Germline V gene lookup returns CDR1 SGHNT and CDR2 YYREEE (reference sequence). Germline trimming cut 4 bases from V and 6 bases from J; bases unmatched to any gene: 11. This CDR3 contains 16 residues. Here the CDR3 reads CASSLRSGGAVDTQYF. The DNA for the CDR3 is TGTGCCAGCAGCCTAAGGAGCGGGGGGGCCGTCGATACGCAGTATTTT.

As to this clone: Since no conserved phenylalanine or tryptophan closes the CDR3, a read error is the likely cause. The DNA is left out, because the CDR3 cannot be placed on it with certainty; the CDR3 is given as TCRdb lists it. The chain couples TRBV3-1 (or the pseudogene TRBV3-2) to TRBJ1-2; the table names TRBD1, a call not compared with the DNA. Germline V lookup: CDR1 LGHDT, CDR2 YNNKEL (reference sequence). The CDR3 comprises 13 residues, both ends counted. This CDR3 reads CASSQEGTESLRV.

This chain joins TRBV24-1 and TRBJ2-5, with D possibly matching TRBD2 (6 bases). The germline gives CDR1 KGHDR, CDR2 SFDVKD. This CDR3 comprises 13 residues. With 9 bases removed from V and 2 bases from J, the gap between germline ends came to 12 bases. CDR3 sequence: CATALGGQETQYF. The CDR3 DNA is TGTGCCACCGCCCTAGGAGGGCAAGAGACCCAGTACTTC.

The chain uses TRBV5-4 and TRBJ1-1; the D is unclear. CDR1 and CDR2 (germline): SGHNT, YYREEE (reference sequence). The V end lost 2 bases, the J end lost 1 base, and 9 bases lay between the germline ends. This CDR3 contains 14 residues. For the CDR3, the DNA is TGTGCCAGCAGCTTAGACTTTAAGAACACTGAAGCTTTCTTT. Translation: CASSLDFKNTEAFF.

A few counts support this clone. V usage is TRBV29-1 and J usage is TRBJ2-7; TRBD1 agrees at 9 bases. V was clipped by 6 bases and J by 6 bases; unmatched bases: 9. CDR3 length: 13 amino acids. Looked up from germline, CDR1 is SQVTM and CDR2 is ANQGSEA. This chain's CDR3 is CSVRGQGLGEQYF. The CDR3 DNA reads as TGCAGCGTCCGGGGACAGGGTTTGGGCGAGCAGTACTTC.

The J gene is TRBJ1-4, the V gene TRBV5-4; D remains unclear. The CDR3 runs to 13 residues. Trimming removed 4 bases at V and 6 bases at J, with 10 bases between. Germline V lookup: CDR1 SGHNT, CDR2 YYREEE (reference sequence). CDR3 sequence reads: CASSLASDEKLFF. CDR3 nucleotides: TGTGCCAGCAGCCTAGCTAGCGATGAAAAACTGTTTTTT.

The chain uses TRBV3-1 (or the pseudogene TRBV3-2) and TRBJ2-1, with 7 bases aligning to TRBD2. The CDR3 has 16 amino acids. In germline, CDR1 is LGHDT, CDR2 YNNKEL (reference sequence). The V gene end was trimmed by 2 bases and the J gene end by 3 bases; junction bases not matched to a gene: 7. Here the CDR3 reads CASSQPPSGVYNEQFF. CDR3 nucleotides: TGTGCCAGCAGCCAACCGCCTAGCGGTGTCTACAATGAGCAGTTCTTC.

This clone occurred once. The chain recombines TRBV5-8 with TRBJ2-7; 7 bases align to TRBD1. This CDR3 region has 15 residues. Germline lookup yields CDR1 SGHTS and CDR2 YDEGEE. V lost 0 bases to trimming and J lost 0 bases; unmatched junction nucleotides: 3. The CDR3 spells CASSLEGTASYEQYF. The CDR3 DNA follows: TGTGCCAGCAGCTTGGAGGGGACAGCCTCCTACGAGCAGTACTTC.

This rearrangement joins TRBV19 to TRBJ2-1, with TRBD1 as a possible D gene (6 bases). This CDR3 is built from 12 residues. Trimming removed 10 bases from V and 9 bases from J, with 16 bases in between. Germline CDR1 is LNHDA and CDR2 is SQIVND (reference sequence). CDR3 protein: CATKGTTPEQFF. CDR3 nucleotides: TGTGCCACCAAAGGGACAACTCCTGAGCAGTTCTTC.

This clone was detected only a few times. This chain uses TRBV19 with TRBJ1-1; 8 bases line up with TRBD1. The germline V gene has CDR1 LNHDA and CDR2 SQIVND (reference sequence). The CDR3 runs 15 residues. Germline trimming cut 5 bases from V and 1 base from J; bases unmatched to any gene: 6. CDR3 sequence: CASSPTGVSNTEAFF. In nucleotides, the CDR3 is TGTGCCAGTAGTCCGACAGGGGTTTCGAACACTGAAGCTTTCTTT.

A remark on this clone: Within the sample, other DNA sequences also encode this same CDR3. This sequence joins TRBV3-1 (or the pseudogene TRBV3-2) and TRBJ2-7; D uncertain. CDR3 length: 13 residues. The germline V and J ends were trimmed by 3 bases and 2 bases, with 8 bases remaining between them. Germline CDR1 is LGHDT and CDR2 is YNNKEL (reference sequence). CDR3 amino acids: CASSHPVTYEQYF. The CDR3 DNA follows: TGTGCCAGCAGCCACCCGGTTACCTACGAGCAGTACTTC.

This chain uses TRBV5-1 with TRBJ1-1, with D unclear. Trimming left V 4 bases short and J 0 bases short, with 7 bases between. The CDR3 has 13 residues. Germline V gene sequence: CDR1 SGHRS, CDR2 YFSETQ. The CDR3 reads CASSPLVNTEAFF. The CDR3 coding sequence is TGCGCCAGCAGCCCCCTTGTGAACACTGAAGCTTTCTTT.

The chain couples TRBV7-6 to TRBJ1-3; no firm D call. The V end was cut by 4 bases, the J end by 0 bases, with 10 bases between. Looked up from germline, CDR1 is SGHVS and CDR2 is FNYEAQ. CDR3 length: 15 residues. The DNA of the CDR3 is TGTGCCAGCAGCTCCCGAGGAATCTCTGGAAACACCATATATTTT. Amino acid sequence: CASSSRGISGNTIYF.

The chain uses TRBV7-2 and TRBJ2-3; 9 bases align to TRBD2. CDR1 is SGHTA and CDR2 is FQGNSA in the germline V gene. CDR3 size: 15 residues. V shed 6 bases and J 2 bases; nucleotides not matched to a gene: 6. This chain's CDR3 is CASSPRGGDTDTQYF. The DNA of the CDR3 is TGTGCCAGCAGTCCGCGCGGGGGGGACACAGATACGCAGTATTTT. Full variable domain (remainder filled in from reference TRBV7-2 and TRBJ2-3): GAGVSQSPSNKVTEKGKDVELRCDPISGHTALYWYRQSLGQGLEFLIYFQGNSAPDKSGLPSDRFSAERTGGSVSTLTIQRTQQEDSAVYLCASSPRGGDTDTQYFGPGTRLTVL.

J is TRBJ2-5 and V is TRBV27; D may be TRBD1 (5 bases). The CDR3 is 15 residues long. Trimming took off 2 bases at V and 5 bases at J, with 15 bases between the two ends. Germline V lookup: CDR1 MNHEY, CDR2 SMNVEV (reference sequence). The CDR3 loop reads CASSLGSGYEETQYF. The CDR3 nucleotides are TGTGCCAGCAGTTTAGGTTCAGGGTACGAGGAGACCCAGTACTTC.

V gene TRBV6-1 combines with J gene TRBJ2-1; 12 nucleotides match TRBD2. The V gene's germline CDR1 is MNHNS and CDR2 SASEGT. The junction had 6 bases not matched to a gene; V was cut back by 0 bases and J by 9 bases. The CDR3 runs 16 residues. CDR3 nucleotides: TGTGCCAGCAGTGAAGCCTTCGGACTAGCGGGGAGTGAGCAGTTCTTC. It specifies CASSEAFGLAGSEQFF.

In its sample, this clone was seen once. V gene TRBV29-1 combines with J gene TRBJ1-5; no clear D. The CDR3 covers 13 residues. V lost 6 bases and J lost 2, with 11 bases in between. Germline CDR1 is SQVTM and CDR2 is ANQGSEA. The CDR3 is CSVTTWGNQPQHF. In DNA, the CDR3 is TGCAGCGTAACTACATGGGGCAATCAGCCCCAGCATTTT.